This note documents a single TCR beta chain sequence. The study's library attached unique molecular identifiers to single cDNA molecules. TCRdb reanalysed the RACE reads using MiXCR and keeps one entry per CDR3 protein. Among 95,000 to 130,000 distinct CDR3 sequences, roughly 12% were seen once, and the ten largest hold over 1.1%. Time point defined: patch test 1, 2 weeks after DPC sensitization. Treatment meaning: therapeutic diphenylcyclopropenone sensitization with weekly scalp DPC. Ahead of applying each patch test, blood was sampled. The record originates from a study of human T cells and chemical hapten exposure. Whole-study context: Diphenylcyclopropenone was administered weekly to the scalp of patients throughout the roughly 23-week study. Reading of the patch tests, which applied 0.01% DPC to the upper back, occurred at 6 days.

CDR1 and CDR2 (germline): MNHEY, SVGEGT. The CDR3 has 14 amino acids. V lost 6 bases and J lost 7; bases outside the gene matches: 8. The material was whole blood, obtained in connection with sensitization to the hapten diphenylcyclopropenone (DPC). The sequence derives from a woman in her fifties or sixties with alopecia areata. Some clones in this sample may be carry-over from other donors' samples. V gene TRBV6-2 or TRBV6-3 combines with J gene TRBJ1-5; 8 bases agree with TRBD1. CDR3 in amino acids: CASRQDRADQPQHF. CDR3 DNA sequence: TGTGCCAGCAGACAGGACAGGGCGGACCAGCCCCAGCATTTT.